This T cell receptor (beta chain) was found in a study of T cell responses to AZD1222 COVID-19 vaccine. After removal of 4 bases from V and 7 bases from J, the junction contained 3 bases not matched to a gene. This CDR3 has 13 amino acids. Germline values: CDR1 LNHDA, CDR2 SQIVND (reference sequence). Sequencing was performed with immunoSEQ multiplex PCR; in TCRdb, only in-frame clones are kept and a portion is missing. The sample holds approximately 140,000 clones, over 75% seen once. Specimen: peripheral blood, collected on day 0 of AZD1222 vaccination. The sequence came from an adult in good health. The chain combines TRBV19 with TRBJ2-1; 8 positions match TRBD2. The CDR3: CASSTQRGNEQFF. CDR3 sequence (DNA): TGTGCCAGTAGTACCCAGCGGGGGAATGAGCAGTTCTTC.